Following are 31 T cell receptor beta chains from one sample sequenced in a study of T cells expressing NK-cell markers. TCRdb reprocessed the 5' RACE reads, keeping one entry per CDR3 protein, no DNA. The repertoire table contains over 150,000 distinct CDR3 sequences. The sample was blood T cells: a sorted CD56 or NKG2C T cell subset, CD4+ or CD8+ T cells, or bulk PBMC T cells (not recorded which). The source of these receptors is a man aged 18 to 69 in good health.

CDR3 amino acids: CASSYIDPSGDEQFF. The chain links TRBV6-5 to TRBJ2-1; there is no DNA to check the TCRdb D call of TRBD1. The CDR3 consists of 15 residues. Looked up from germline, CDR1 is MNHEY and CDR2 is SVGAGI.

V is TRBV20-1 and J is TRBJ2-7. This CDR3 has 11 amino acids. Germline assignment: CDR1 DFQATT and CDR2 SNEGSKA (reference sequence). CDR3 residues: CSAGGVYEQYF.

This chain joins TRBV6-1 and TRBJ2-5; there is no DNA to check the TCRdb D call of TRBD2. Germline V gives CDR1 MNHNS, CDR2 SASEGT. The CDR3 is 14 residues long. The CDR3 protein is CASTRQGPQETQYF.

V gene TRBV5-5 combines with J gene TRBJ2-3; the TCRdb D gene call, TRBD1, has no DNA to confirm it. Per germline, CDR1 SGHKS and CDR2 YYEKEE (reference sequence). This CDR3 spans 17 amino acids. CDR3 sequence: CASSSDIRGTSTDTQYF.

The chain carries TRBV21-1 and TRBJ2-7; TCRdb's D call, TRBD1, is unchecked because there is no DNA. TRBV21-1 is an annotated pseudogene. The CDR3 is 15 residues long. The chain's CDR3 is CASKLGARGRYEQYF.

The chain links TRBV4-1 to TRBJ2-7; without DNA, the TCRdb call of TRBD1 cannot be checked. This CDR3 is 16 amino acids long. Germline CDR1 is MGHRA and CDR2 is YSYEKL. The CDR3 loop is CASSQGRGVSPREQYF.

The chain combines TRBV23-1 with TRBJ2-3. TRBV23-1 is identified as an open reading frame with a role that is uncertain. The CDR3 covers 17 residues. The chain's CDR3 is CASSLLRRVSSTDTQYF.

The rearrangement uses TRBV28 and TRBJ2-2; TCRdb names TRBD2, which stays unverified in the absence of DNA. Germline V lookup: CDR1 MDHEN, CDR2 SYDVKM. The CDR3 totals 17 residues. The CDR3 sequence: CASSYPRTSGGYGELFF.

CDR3 region: CASSSALNTEAFF. The J gene is TRBJ1-1, the V gene TRBV27. CDR1 is MNHEY, CDR2 SMNVEV, per germline (reference sequence). The length of the CDR3 is 13 residues.

The genes are TRBV2 and TRBJ1-4. The CDR3 is 13 residues long. Germline CDR1 and CDR2: SNHLY and FYNNEI. The CDR3 reads CASSENFWEKLFF.

V is TRBV20-1 and J is TRBJ2-1. Germline-derived CDR1 and CDR2 are DFQATT and SNEGSKA (reference sequence). The CDR3 has 14 amino acids. The chain's CDR3 is CSARDLTADNEQFF.

V usage is TRBV6-1 and J usage is TRBJ1-1. The CDR3 covers 15 residues. Germline V gives CDR1 MNHNS, CDR2 SASEGT. The CDR3 loop reads CASSETPNMNTEAFF.

The CDR3 sequence is CASSPEAAPVDSSYEQYF. The V call is TRBV5-6, the J call TRBJ2-7; TCRdb picks TRBD1, but there is no DNA to check that call. Germline V lookup: CDR1 SGHDT, CDR2 YYEEEE. This CDR3 region has 18 residues.

The rearrangement joins TRBV5-4 to TRBJ2-3; with no DNA, the TCRdb D assignment of TRBD1 cannot be verified. This CDR3 is built from 14 residues. CDR1 is SGHNT and CDR2 is YYREEE in the germline V gene (reference sequence). Here the CDR3 reads CASSYGQGWDTQYF. Based on the CDR3 plus reference TRBV5-4 and TRBJ2-3, the full variable domain is ETGVTQSPTHLIKTRGQQVTLRCSSQSGHNTVSWYQQALGQGPQFIFQYYREEENGRGNFPPRFSGLQFPNYSSELNVNALELDDSALYLCASSYGQGWDTQYFGPGTRLTVL.

The chain links TRBV29-1 to TRBJ1-5; the D call of TRBD1 rests on TCRdb alone, since no DNA is present to check it. CDR1 SQVTM and CDR2 ANQGSEA come from the germline V gene. The CDR3 runs to 14 residues. This CDR3 is CSVEFPGSRQPQHF. Full variable domain (missing parts from reference TRBV29-1 and TRBJ1-5): SAVISQKPSRDICQRGTSLTIQCQVDSQVTMMFWYRQQPGQSLTLIATANQGSEATYESGFVIDKFPISRPNLTFSTLTVSNMSPEDSSIYLCSVEFPGSRQPQHFGDGTRLSIL.

The rearrangement uses TRBV7-9 and TRBJ2-1; with no DNA, the TCRdb D assignment of TRBD1 cannot be verified. CDR1 is SEHNR and CDR2 is FQNEAQ in the germline V gene (reference sequence). This CDR3 spans 16 amino acids. CDR3 region: CASSLARQGLHNEQFF. Looking up the rest from reference TRBV7-9 and TRBJ2-1 gives the full variable domain: DTGVSQNPRHKITKRGQNVTFRCDPISEHNRLYWYRQTLGQGPEFLTYFQNEAQLEKSRLLSDRFSAERPKGSFSTLEIQRTEQGDSAMYLCASSLARQGLHNEQFFGPGTRLTVL.

The V gene is TRBV19, the J gene TRBJ2-1. The CDR3 has 13 amino acids. Germline-derived CDR1 and CDR2 are LNHDA and SQIVND (reference sequence). This chain's CDR3 is CASSIYSQAEQFF.

The V gene is TRBV15, the J gene TRBJ2-3; TCRdb selects TRBD1, and the lack of DNA leaves this call unchecked. The CDR3 covers 19 residues. Germline V lookup: CDR1 LNHNV, CDR2 YYDKDF (reference sequence). CDR3 loop: CATSRDRSGAGTSTDTQYF.

V is TRBV20-1 and J is TRBJ2-5; lacking DNA, the TRBD2 call made by TCRdb goes unchecked. This CDR3 has 13 amino acids. Germline values: CDR1 DFQATT, CDR2 SNEGSKA (reference sequence). The CDR3 here is CSARELAGETQYF.

V gene TRBV9 combines with J gene TRBJ2-7; there is no DNA to check the TCRdb D call of TRBD1. Germline assignment: CDR1 SGDLS and CDR2 YYNGEE. The CDR3 is 13 amino acids. The CDR3 region is CASSVSGSNEQYF.

The chain links TRBV7-2 to TRBJ2-2; TCRdb selects TRBD2, and the lack of DNA leaves this call unchecked. CDR3 length equals 17 residues. Germline lookup yields CDR1 SGHTA and CDR2 FQGNSA. This CDR3 is CASSVARTSLGTGELFF.

This chain connects TRBV7-8 to TRBJ2-1; TCRdb names TRBD2, which stays unverified in the absence of DNA. CDR3 size: 17 residues. The germline V gene encodes CDR1 SGHVS and CDR2 FQNEAQ. The CDR3 here is CASSFLPAGVSYNEQFF.

The chain combines TRBV13 with TRBJ2-3. Germline-derived CDR1 and CDR2 are PRHDT and FYEKMQ (reference sequence). This CDR3 spans 13 amino acids. CDR3 amino acids: CASSSNTLNTQYF.

The gene calls are TRBV5-5 and TRBJ1-1; there is no DNA to check the TCRdb D call of TRBD1. Germline V gene sequence: CDR1 SGHKS, CDR2 YYEKEE (reference sequence). The CDR3 consists of 16 residues. The CDR3: CASSPYGRGMNTEAFF.

This rearrangement joins TRBV20-1 to TRBJ1-2; TCRdb reports TRBD1, a call that lacks DNA to check it against. Germline-derived CDR1 and CDR2 are DFQATT and SNEGSKA (reference sequence). The CDR3 consists of 13 residues. CDR3 sequence reads: CSARGGANYGYTF.

This chain joins TRBV13 and TRBJ2-1. The CDR3 runs 12 residues. Germline loops: CDR1 PRHDT, CDR2 FYEKMQ (reference sequence). CDR3 sequence reads: CATSGIYNEQFF.

The rearrangement links TRBV15 to TRBJ1-2; TCRdb designates TRBD1, a call that cannot be tested without DNA. The CDR3 covers 16 residues. Germline CDR1 and CDR2: LNHNV and YYDKDF (reference sequence). The CDR3 loop is CATSSSTPDRGDGYTF.

V is TRBV28 and J is TRBJ2-1; TCRdb gives TRBD1 as the D gene, but with no DNA this cannot be confirmed. The length of the CDR3 is 16 residues. Germline V gives CDR1 MDHEN, CDR2 SYDVKM. The chain's CDR3 is CASGPTRGDAYNEQFF.

The chain has TRBV7-8 and TRBJ1-2; TCRdb indicates TRBD1, and absent DNA this call remains unverified. This CDR3 comprises 14 residues. Germline values: CDR1 SGHVS, CDR2 FQNEAQ. The CDR3 spells CASSRGQADYGYTF.

The gene calls are TRBV6-5 and TRBJ1-4; the TRBD1 assignment by TCRdb is unverifiable without DNA. The germline gives CDR1 MNHEY, CDR2 SVGAGI. This CDR3 is built from 14 residues. The CDR3 region is CASSYRDRGGKLFF.

The CDR3 region is CAATSWGNTGELFF. The chain has TRBV4-2 and TRBJ2-2. CDR1 and CDR2 (germline): LGHNA, YNFKEQ. This CDR3 is built from 14 residues.